Presented here are 18 T cell receptor beta chains from one specimen sequenced in a study of blood T cell repertoires in COVID-19. Using immunoSEQ multiplex PCR, the repertoire was profiled, and TCRdb retains in-frame clones only, with some absent. This sample yields around 260,000 clones, of which less than 90% are seen a single time; approximately 2% belongs to the top ten. The specimen was peripheral blood. These receptors all stem from a man aged 25-45 years with active or convalescent COVID-19.

Only a few counts were recorded for this clone. The chain links TRBV4-1 to TRBJ2-2, with D possibly TRBD1 on 7 matching bases. The germline CDR1 and CDR2 sequences are MGHRA and YSYEKL. Trimming took 5 bases from V and 6 from J, leaving 22 bases between them. This CDR3 is built from 17 residues. Here the CDR3 reads CASSTGSSPRGAGELFF. CDR3 nucleotide sequence: TGCGCCAGCAGCACCGGGTCTAGTCCCAGGGGGGCCGGGGAGCTGTTTTTT.

The chain combines TRBV18 with TRBJ1-4; no clear D gene. The ends were cut back, 0 bases at V and 5 bases at J, with 7 bases in the middle. The CDR3 length is 14 residues. CDR1 is KGHSH and CDR2 is LQKENI in the germline V gene. CDR3 DNA: TGTGCCAGCTCACCACCTGACGGGAATGAAAAACTGTTTTTT. This translates into CASSPPDGNEKLFF.

This clone has just one count. This sequence joins TRBV5-1 and TRBJ2-7; 9 bases are shared with TRBD1. Germline-derived CDR1 and CDR2 are SGHRS and YFSETQ. J gave up 7 bases and V 3 bases, and 11 bases lay outside the gene matches. The CDR3 covers 15 residues. The DNA of the CDR3 is TGCGCCAGCAGCTCACCCGGGACAGGGTACGGAGAGCAGTACTTC. Translated, it gives CASSSPGTGYGEQYF.

The chain recombines TRBV10-2 with TRBJ1-5; D perhaps matches TRBD1 (6 bases). Germline-derived CDR1 and CDR2 are WSHSY and SAAADI. V was cut by 5 bases and J by 6 bases, with 14 bases left in between. This CDR3 comprises 14 residues. In nucleotides, the CDR3 is TGCGCCAGCAGTAGCTCGGACAGATCTCAGCCCCAGCATTTT. Residues: CASSSSDRSQPQHF.

V gene TRBV4-2 combines with J gene TRBJ2-3; D is unresolved. This CDR3 is built from 13 residues. Trimming removed 0 bases at V and 5 bases at J, with 6 bases between. Germline loops: CDR1 LGHNA, CDR2 YNFKEQ. The CDR3 bases are TGTGCCAGCAGCCAAGATCCGGGAGATACGCAGTATTTT. Translation: CASSQDPGDTQYF.

The CDR3 spells CASSYRGSGANVLTF. In DNA, the CDR3 is TGCGCCAGCAGCTACAGGGGCTCTGGGGCCAACGTCCTGACTTTC. V gene TRBV4-3 combines with J gene TRBJ2-6; 7 bases map to TRBD1. The length of the CDR3 is 15 residues. Germline V gene lookup returns CDR1 LGHNA and CDR2 YSLEER. V was clipped by 5 bases and J by 0 bases; unmatched bases: 1.

This chain joins TRBV6-6 and TRBJ1-2, with 8 bases aligning to TRBD1. V was pared by 8 bases and J by 8 bases, with 10 bases of the junction left unmatched. CDR3 length: 13 amino acids. Germline-derived CDR1 and CDR2 are MNHNY and SVGAGI (reference sequence). The CDR3 region is CASHYETGDGYTF. In DNA, the CDR3 is TGTGCCAGCCACTACGAGACAGGGGACGGCTACACCTTC.

This chain connects TRBV27 to TRBJ2-5; TRBD2 matches at 8 bases. After removal of 2 bases from V and 3 bases from J, the junction contained 8 bases not matched to a gene. CDR1 is MNHEY, CDR2 SMNVEV, per germline (reference sequence). This CDR3 spans 16 amino acids. The CDR3 is CASSLGWRGAKETQYF. DNA of the CDR3: TGTGCCAGCAGTTTAGGCTGGCGGGGGGCCAAAGAGACCCAGTACTTC.

The gene calls are TRBV7-7 and TRBJ2-3; TRBD1 agrees at 8 bases. The junction had 4 bases not matched to a gene; V was cut back by 5 bases and J by 3 bases. Germline CDR1 reads SSHAT; CDR2 reads FNYEAQ (reference sequence). This CDR3 spans 14 amino acids. The CDR3 sequence is CASSPGQGTDTQYF. The CDR3 bases are TGTGCCAGCAGCCCAGGACAGGGAACAGATACGCAGTATTTT.

This clone occurred a few times. The V call is TRBV5-1, the J call TRBJ2-6; 7 bases align to TRBD2. Losses at the gene ends were 4 bases for V and 12 bases for J; bases not matched to a gene: 7. Looked up from germline, CDR1 is SGHRS and CDR2 is YFSETQ. The CDR3 extends over 13 amino acids. CDR3 nucleotides: TGCGCCAGCAGCGCCTCGGGGGGTGGCGTCCTGACTTTC. It is translated as CASSASGGGVLTF.

The chain has TRBV12-5 and TRBJ1-1, with a possible D match to TRBD1 (5 bases). This CDR3 contains 15 residues. Trimming removed 3 bases from V and 4 bases from J, with 15 bases in between. The V gene's germline CDR1 is LGHNT and CDR2 FRNRAP. The CDR3 coding sequence is TGTGCTAGTGGTTTCAGGGAGGAGAGGGTCACTGAAGCTTTCTTT. Its translation is CASGFREERVTEAFF.

In its sample, this clone was seen a few times. The chain couples TRBV25-1 to TRBJ1-1; 8 bases are shared with TRBD1. CDR1 and CDR2 from the germline V gene are MGHDK and SYGVNS. Losses at the gene ends were 3 bases for V and 3 bases for J; bases not matched to a gene: 6. The CDR3 loop spans 15 amino acids. CDR3 DNA: TGTGCCAGCAGTGATGGACAGGGCGGGGACACTGAAGCTTTCTTT. Translating gives CASSDGQGGDTEAFF.

The chain is built from TRBV9 and TRBJ2-1, with D perhaps TRBD2 (5 bases). CDR3 length: 18 residues. Germline values: CDR1 SGDLS, CDR2 YYNGEE. Trimming removed 3 bases from V and 4 bases from J, with 23 bases in between. The CDR3 nucleotides are TGTGCCAGCAGCGGGGATCTTGGGGTGGTAGCGCGATACAATGAGCAGTTCTTC. Translated, it gives CASSGDLGVVARYNEQFF.

The gene calls are TRBV7-2 and TRBJ1-4; TRBD1 is a possible D gene (5 bases). Germline assignment: CDR1 SGHTA and CDR2 FQGNSA. Trimming cost V 4 bases and J 1 base, with 10 bases left between them. The CDR3 covers 15 residues. The CDR3: CASSSLGGTNEKLFF. The CDR3 region has the DNA TGTGCCAGCAGCTCCTTGGGGGGAACTAATGAAAAACTGTTTTTT.

The rearrangement links TRBV14 to TRBJ2-7; TRBD2 is a possible D gene (5 bases). The CDR3 has 15 amino acids. V gave up 2 bases and J gave up 6 bases, with 17 bases separating them. CDR1 and CDR2 from the germline V gene are SGHDN and FVKESK. The chain's CDR3 is CASSQTLGLFGEQYF. CDR3 in DNA: TGTGCCAGCAGCCAAACCCTTGGACTCTTCGGCGAGCAGTACTTC.

V gene TRBV6-2 or TRBV6-3 combines with J gene TRBJ1-6; TRBD1 is a possible D gene (6 bases). The CDR3 consists of 15 residues. V lost 5 bases and J lost 5, with 13 bases in between. The germline CDR1 and CDR2 sequences are MNHEY and SVGEGT. The CDR3 reads CASSKGTSDNSPLHF. The CDR3 DNA is TGTGCCAGCAGTAAAGGGACATCCGATAATTCACCCCTCCACTTT.

The chain employs TRBV7-7 and TRBJ2-5, with TRBD1 as a possible D gene (5 bases). The CDR3 spans 14 residues. Per germline, CDR1 SSHAT and CDR2 FNYEAQ (reference sequence). The V and J ends lost 3 bases and 3 bases respectively, with 11 bases between them. This chain's CDR3 is CASSFSGIKETQYF. DNA of the CDR3: TGTGCCAGCAGCTTTTCAGGGATCAAAGAGACCCAGTACTTC.

The V call is TRBV11-2, the J call TRBJ1-4; a possible D gene is TRBD1 (5 bases). Between the trimmed V and J ends, which lost 4 bases and 7 bases, there was a span of 13 bases. The length of the CDR3 is 14 residues. Per germline, CDR1 SGHAT and CDR2 FQNNGV. CDR3 in DNA: TGTGCCAGCAGCTGGGGCCGGAGGGGTGAAAAACTGTTTTTT. Translated, it gives CASSWGRRGEKLFF.